The 28 T cell receptor beta chains reported below all come from one sample, sequenced in a study of shared clonotypes between healthy human individuals. Clones were sequenced by immunoSEQ multiplex PCR, and TCRdb holds only the in-frame ones, with some missing. The sample gives a few million clones, over 90% of which show up once; under 0.45% is in the top ten. The specimen sequenced was naive CD4+ T cells from PBMCs. The subset: CD45RA+ positively selected. The origin of the receptors is a man younger than 35 in good health. Some clones in this sample may be carry-over from other donors' samples.

The CDR3 region is CASSGLAGVQETQYF. The DNA for the CDR3 is TGTGCCAGCAGTGGGCTAGCGGGAGTCCAAGAGACCCAGTACTTC. The rearrangement links TRBV2 to TRBJ2-5; 10 bases align to TRBD2. Germline V CDR1 and CDR2: SNHLY, FYNNEI. The junction had 3 bases not matched to a gene; V was cut back by 4 bases and J by 1 base. This CDR3 is 15 amino acids long.

This chain connects TRBV6-5 to TRBJ2-2; the D is unclear. V was shortened by 8 bases and J by 2 bases, with 9 bases between the two germline ends. This CDR3 has 13 amino acids. Germline loops: CDR1 MNHEY, CDR2 SVGAGI. The CDR3 is CASQNTNTGELFF. For the CDR3, the DNA is TGTGCCAGCCAAAACACTAACACCGGGGAGCTGTTTTTT.

As concerns this clone: Other DNA sequences in the sample encode the same CDR3. This chain uses TRBV19 with TRBJ1-5; D remains unclear. Per germline, CDR1 LNHDA and CDR2 SQIVND (reference sequence). The CDR3 has 14 amino acids. V was trimmed by 4 bases and J by 2 bases, leaving 9 bases between them. The CDR3 region is CASSRLGGNQPQHF. For the CDR3, the DNA is TGTGCCAGTAGTAGACTTGGGGGCAATCAGCCCCAGCATTTT.

The chain's CDR3 is CATSTPGSPRYNEQFF. CDR3 DNA sequence: TGTGCCACCAGCACGCCGGGCTCCCCCCGATACAATGAGCAGTTCTTC. V and J are TRBV15 and TRBJ2-1; D gene unclear. The V and J ends lost 4 bases and 4 bases respectively, with 17 bases between them. The germline V gene encodes CDR1 LNHNV and CDR2 YYDKDF (reference sequence). The CDR3 extends over 16 amino acids.

CDR3 DNA: TGCGCCAGCACCTATTGGGCGGGAGGGAGCACCGGGGAGCTGTTTTTT. It encodes CASTYWAGGSTGELFF. The J gene is TRBJ2-2, the V gene TRBV10-2, with 9 bases lining up with TRBD2. Per germline, CDR1 WSHSY and CDR2 SAAADI. There are 16 residues in the CDR3. The junction had 10 bases not matched to a gene; V was cut back by 7 bases and J by 4 bases.

In its sample, this clone was seen once. Given a much more abundant clone one base away, this may be a read error. V gene TRBV5-4 combines with J gene TRBJ2-3; D remains unclear. The ends were cut back, 2 bases at V and 4 bases at J, with 5 bases in the middle. CDR1 is SGHNT, CDR2 YYREEE, per germline (reference sequence). The CDR3 consists of 12 residues. The DNA of the CDR3 is TGTGCCAGCAGCTTCTGGGCAGATACGCAGTATTTT. It specifies CASSFWADTQYF.

A note on this clone: Other DNA sequences in this sample translate to the same CDR3. The chain combines TRBV5-1 with TRBJ2-3; 9 positions match TRBD1. From germline, CDR1 is SGHRS and CDR2 YFSETQ. The CDR3 extends over 15 amino acids. V lost 4 bases to trimming and J lost 2 bases; unmatched junction nucleotides: 5. The CDR3 sequence is CASSLGTGTTDTQYF. The CDR3 region has the DNA TGCGCCAGCAGCCTAGGGACAGGGACCACAGATACGCAGTATTTT.

The V gene is TRBV5-4, the J gene TRBJ2-7; unclear D gene. The CDR3 runs to 13 residues. Trimming left V 5 bases short and J 3 bases short, with 12 bases between. Germline V gene data show CDR1 as SGHNT and CDR2 as YYREEE (reference sequence). The CDR3 is CASRVGPNYEQYF. The DNA for the CDR3 is TGTGCCAGCAGGGTTGGGCCGAACTACGAGCAGTACTTC. Full variable domain (remainder filled in from reference TRBV5-4 and TRBJ2-7): ETGVTQSPTHLIKTRGQQVTLRCSSQSGHNTVSWYQQALGQGPQFIFQYYREEENGRGNFPPRFSGLQFPNYSSELNVNALELDDSALYLCASRVGPNYEQYFGPGTRLTVT.

The DNA for the CDR3 is TGTGCCAGCAGTCGAAGTGGGGGACAGCGGAATGAAAAACTGTTTTTT. It specifies CASSRSGGQRNEKLFF. The gene calls are TRBV27 and TRBJ1-4, with 7 nucleotides matching TRBD1. Germline loops: CDR1 MNHEY, CDR2 SMNVEV (reference sequence). Trimming removed 5 bases from V and 5 bases from J; junction bases left unmatched: 11. The CDR3 has 16 amino acids.

The sample holds one count of this clone. This sequence joins TRBV4-1 and TRBJ2-1, with TRBD2 matching over 12 bases. V lost 2 bases and J lost 7; bases outside the gene matches: 21. Germline V gene sequence: CDR1 MGHRA, CDR2 YSYEKL. CDR3 length: 21 amino acids. The CDR3 here is CASSQSSPTSGSRIVKNEQFF. The CDR3 coding sequence is TGCGCCAGCAGCCAATCCTCTCCGACTAGCGGGAGTAGGATTGTAAAGAATGAGCAGTTCTTC.

The CDR3 DNA follows: TGTGCCATCAGTGAAGTCGCCAGGGGTGGTGAAAAACTGTTTTTT. Its translation: CAISEVARGGEKLFF. The rearrangement links TRBV10-3 to TRBJ1-4; the D gene is possibly TRBD1 (6 bases). V lost 3 bases to trimming and J lost 7 bases, with 15 bases between them. The germline V gene encodes CDR1 ENHRY and CDR2 SYGVKD. This CDR3 comprises 15 residues.

The chain combines TRBV9 with TRBJ2-3; D possibly corresponds to TRBD2 (5 bases). The CDR3 is 16 residues long. The germline V and J ends were trimmed by 4 bases and 8 bases, with 23 bases remaining between them. The germline gives CDR1 SGDLS, CDR2 YYNGEE. The chain's CDR3 is CASSPMDGRTAGTQYF. The DNA of the CDR3 is TGTGCCAGCAGCCCGATGGACGGTCGGACTGCTGGTACGCAGTATTTT.

The chain carries TRBV6-5 and TRBJ2-7; 7 bases fit TRBD1. CDR3 length equals 14 residues. Trimming took 11 bases from V and 0 from J; bases not matched to a gene: 10. The V gene's germline CDR1 is MNHEY and CDR2 SVGAGI. Here the CDR3 reads CAVHWDSISYEQYF. In DNA, the CDR3 is TGTGCCGTCCATTGGGACAGCATCTCCTACGAGCAGTACTTC.

On this clone itself: This sample includes further DNA sequences coding for the same CDR3. The chain's CDR3 is CASSPPGSGRAYEQYF. The DNA of the CDR3 is TGTGCCAGCTCACCACCTGGAAGCGGGAGGGCCTACGAGCAGTACTTC. The chain joins TRBV18 to TRBJ2-7, with 10 bases matching TRBD2. V was pared by 0 bases and J by 2 bases, with 4 bases of the junction left unmatched. Germline V gene sequence: CDR1 KGHSH, CDR2 LQKENI. This CDR3 is built from 16 residues.

The genes are TRBV4-1 and TRBJ2-3, with 15 bases lining up with TRBD2. J gave up 4 bases and V 1 base, and 3 bases lay outside the gene matches. CDR1 is MGHRA and CDR2 is YSYEKL in the germline V gene. The CDR3 consists of 17 residues. DNA for the CDR3: TGCGCCAGCAGCCAAGGGACTAGCGGGAGGGCCGCAGATACGCAGTATTTT. It translates to CASSQGTSGRAADTQYF.

The chain combines TRBV7-2 with TRBJ1-2; D is possibly TRBD1 (5 bases). CDR1 is SGHTA, CDR2 FQGNSA, per germline. The CDR3 has 14 amino acids. The V end was cut by 1 base, the J end by 5 bases, with 11 bases between. The CDR3 nucleotides are TGTGCCAGCAGCTTAGTGGGGACTGAGTATGGCTACACCTTC. Its protein is CASSLVGTEYGYTF.

V is TRBV28 and J is TRBJ2-1; 9 bases are a match to TRBD2. With V trimmed by 7 bases and J by 2 bases, 12 bases remained unmatched. This CDR3 has 17 residues. Germline V gene sequence: CDR1 MDHEN, CDR2 SYDVKM. CDR3 DNA: TGTGCCAGCACTCCTTTTCCCCGCGGGAGGGCCTACAATGAGCAGTTCTTC. Protein product: CASTPFPRGRAYNEQFF.

The chain is built from TRBV18 and TRBJ2-5, with 8 bases lining up with TRBD1. The CDR3 is 20 residues long. Germline-derived CDR1 and CDR2 are KGHSH and LQKENI. V dropped 3 bases and J dropped 5; count of bases not matched to a gene: 23. CDR3 sequence: CASSPFRPGTGREAVETQYF. The DNA for the CDR3 is TGTGCCAGCTCACCCTTTCGTCCCGGGACAGGACGAGAGGCTGTTGAGACCCAGTACTTC.

The J gene is TRBJ2-7, the V gene TRBV29-1; 9 bases match TRBD2. The CDR3 totals 15 residues. Germline V lookup: CDR1 SQVTM, CDR2 ANQGSEA. The ends lost 6 bases at V and 2 bases at J; junction bases unmatched: 11. The chain's CDR3 is CSVAHRLADPYEQYF. CDR3 DNA: TGCAGCGTGGCTCACAGACTAGCGGACCCCTACGAGCAGTACTTC.

The V gene is TRBV5-1, the J gene TRBJ2-2; maybe TRBD1 (6 bases). CDR3 size: 15 residues. V lost 3 bases to trimming and J lost 5 bases, with 14 bases between them. Germline V lookup: CDR1 SGHRS, CDR2 YFSETQ. The CDR3 nucleotides read TGCGCCAGCAGCTATTCCCAGGGGATGACCGGGGAGCTGTTTTTT. Translating it yields CASSYSQGMTGELFF.

On this clone itself: Other DNA sequences of this sample code for an identical CDR3. V is TRBV10-3 and J is TRBJ1-1; possible D gene TRBD1, 5 bases. CDR1 is ENHRY and CDR2 is SYGVKD in the germline V gene. V was shortened by 6 bases and J by 0 bases, with 8 bases between the two germline ends. CDR3 length equals 13 residues. Here the CDR3 DNA reads TGTGCCATCAGCCCGACAGTGAACACTGAAGCTTTCTTT. This codes for CAISPTVNTEAFF.

The chain carries TRBV10-2 and TRBJ1-4, with D possibly TRBD1 on 5 matching bases. Germline CDR1 reads WSHSY; CDR2 reads SAAADI. This CDR3 comprises 13 residues. V gave up 4 bases and J gave up 4 bases, with 7 bases separating them. CDR3 in DNA: TGCGCCAGCAGTGGGGGGGGTAATGAAAAACTGTTTTTT. This translates into CASSGGGNEKLFF.

The V gene is TRBV27, the J gene TRBJ1-2; TRBD1 matches at 8 bases. This CDR3 region has 14 residues. The germline CDR1 and CDR2 sequences are MNHEY and SMNVEV (reference sequence). The ends lost 6 bases at V and 4 bases at J; junction bases unmatched: 7. The CDR3 DNA follows: TGTGCCAGCAGGTCTGGACAGGGTATCTATGGCTACACCTTC. Its translation is CASRSGQGIYGYTF.

This chain uses TRBV6-1 with TRBJ1-4; D ambiguous. Germline-derived CDR1 and CDR2 are MNHNS and SASEGT. With 8 bases removed from V and 8 bases from J, the gap between germline ends came to 21 bases. The CDR3 is 15 residues long. CDR3 amino acids: CASDPKVGRGEKLFF. CDR3 sequence (DNA): TGTGCCAGCGACCCCAAGGTGGGGAGAGGGGAAAAACTGTTTTTT.

The V and J genes are TRBV5-4 and TRBJ2-7, with a tentative D call TRBD2 (6 bases). The germline V gene encodes CDR1 SGHNT and CDR2 YYREEE (reference sequence). Between the trimmed V and J ends, which lost 0 bases and 2 bases, there was a span of 18 bases. The CDR3 length is 17 residues. The CDR3 coding sequence is TGTGCCAGCAGCTTGGGATCTTATTACGGCGGGACCTACGAGCAGTACTTC. Encoded protein: CASSLGSYYGGTYEQYF.

CDR3 nucleotides: TGTGCCAGCAGCCCAAGGTCAGGGTTCGGGTTATCCTCCTACGAGCAGTACTTC. Amino acids: CASSPRSGFGLSSYEQYF. The genes are TRBV28 and TRBJ2-7; perhaps TRBD1 as D (5 bases). This CDR3 comprises 18 residues. Germline loops: CDR1 MDHEN, CDR2 SYDVKM. The germline V and J ends were trimmed by 6 bases and 0 bases, with 24 bases remaining between them. The variable domain in full, completed from reference TRBV28 and TRBJ2-7, reads DVKVTQSSRYLVKRTGEKVFLECVQDMDHENMFWYRQDPGLGLRLIYFSYDVKMKEKGDIPEGYSVSREKKERFSLILESASTNQTSMYLCASSPRSGFGLSSYEQYFGPGTRLTVT.

V is TRBV5-8 and J is TRBJ2-1, with 9 bases matching TRBD1. V dropped 2 bases and J dropped 6; count of bases not matched to a gene: 9. Germline assignment: CDR1 SGHTS and CDR2 YDEGEE. The CDR3 totals 16 residues. Here the CDR3 reads CASSFRRLTGGNEQFF. The CDR3 DNA sequence: TGTGCCAGCAGCTTTCGAAGGTTGACAGGGGGCAATGAGCAGTTCTTC.

In regard to this clone: The identical CDR3 is also encoded by other nucleotide sequences in the sample. The chain links TRBV18 to TRBJ2-3, with D unresolved. The CDR3 consists of 12 residues. Germline V gene data show CDR1 as KGHSH and CDR2 as LQKENI. V was pared by 5 bases and J by 0 bases, with 3 bases between. CDR3: CASSTSTDTQYF. The CDR3, as DNA: TGTGCCAGCTCAACGAGCACAGATACGCAGTATTTT. The full variable domain, its missing parts supplied by reference TRBV18 and TRBJ2-3, is NAGVMQNPRHLVRRRGQEARLRCSPMKGHSHVYWYRQLPEEGLKFMVYLQKENIIDESGMPKERFSAEFPKEGPSILRIQQVVRGDSAAYFCASSTSTDTQYFGPGTRLTVL.